Below, 32 T cell receptor beta chains from the same sample are listed, as sequenced in a study of cytomegalovirus exposure and HLA in healthy donors. Primers for the PCR totalled 60 Vbeta and 13 Jbeta. Measured with immunoSEQ multiplex PCR; TCRdb has only the in-frame clones, and not every one. The sample consists of 110,000 or so clones, 70% to 85% of them appearing once. Sample: PBMCs. These receptors originate from a woman between 18 and 30 years old in good health and CMV-seronegative.

The J gene is TRBJ2-1, the V gene TRBV11-2, with 7 bases aligning to TRBD2. The CDR3 runs 17 residues. CDR1 and CDR2 from the germline V gene are SGHAT and FQNNGV. V lost 2 bases to trimming and J lost 2 bases; unmatched junction nucleotides: 9. The CDR3 DNA reads as TGTGCCAGCAGCTTAATACGAGCCCGGGGGGCCTACAATGAGCAGTTCTTC. Translation gives CASSLIRARGAYNEQFF.

The gene calls are TRBV5-6 and TRBJ2-3; tentative D call: TRBD1 (5 bases). Per the germline V gene, CDR1 is SGHDT and CDR2 is YYEEEE. The V gene lost 0 bases and the J gene lost 1 base, with 6 bases spanning the gap. The CDR3 loop spans 14 amino acids. CDR3 sequence: CASSLVTGTDTQYF. The CDR3 DNA sequence: TGTGCCAGCAGCTTGGTGACAGGCACAGATACGCAGTATTTT.

The chain links TRBV19 to TRBJ1-2; TRBD1 might be the D (6 bases). CDR1 and CDR2 from the germline V gene are LNHDA and SQIVND (reference sequence). The ends were cut back, 7 bases at V and 3 bases at J, with 12 bases in the middle. This CDR3 region has 13 residues. The CDR3 loop is CASTNRAYYGYTF. The CDR3 region has the DNA TGTGCCAGTACCAACAGGGCGTACTATGGCTACACCTTC. The full variable domain, completed using reference TRBV19 and TRBJ1-2, is DGGITQSPKYLFRKEGQNVTLSCEQNLNHDAMYWYRQDPGQGLRLIYYSQIVNDFQKGDIAEGYSVSREKKESFPLTVTSAQKNPTAFYLCASTNRAYYGYTFGSGTRLTVV.

The rearrangement joins TRBV28 to TRBJ2-7; TRBD1 agrees at 7 bases. The CDR3 length is 17 residues. V was clipped by 4 bases and J by 1 base; unmatched bases: 13. Germline V lookup: CDR1 MDHEN, CDR2 SYDVKM. The CDR3 sequence: CASSSQHQGVRSYEQYF. Written as DNA, the CDR3 is TGTGCCAGCAGTTCCCAACATCAGGGGGTCAGGTCCTACGAGCAGTACTTC.

This clone was seen a few times. The V and J genes are TRBV6-6 and TRBJ1-1, with D tentatively TRBD1 (5 bases). Trimming removed 5 bases at V and 0 bases at J, with 10 bases between. This CDR3 spans 14 amino acids. The germline CDR1 and CDR2 sequences are MNHNY and SVGAGI (reference sequence). CDR3 in amino acids: CASSIQVMNTEAFF. The CDR3 nucleotides read TGTGCCAGCAGTATACAGGTCATGAACACTGAAGCTTTCTTT.

Only one count was recorded for this clone. The V and J genes are TRBV30 and TRBJ2-7; tentative D call: TRBD1 (5 bases). Trimming cost V 5 bases and J 4 bases, with 12 bases left between them. Germline CDR1 and CDR2: GTSNPN and SVGIG (reference sequence). CDR3 length equals 12 residues. CDR3 DNA sequence: TGTGCCTGGGGGGCAGGGCAATACGAGCAGTACGTC. Encoded protein: CAWGAGQYEQYV.

The chain recombines TRBV9 with TRBJ1-2; 8 bases are shared with TRBD1. Trimming removed 4 bases from V and 7 bases from J; junction bases left unmatched: 6. The CDR3 totals 13 residues. In germline, CDR1 is SGDLS, CDR2 YYNGEE. The CDR3 DNA reads TGTGCCAGCAGCCCAACGGACAGGGTTGGCTACACCTTC. It translates to CASSPTDRVGYTF.

This clone occurred a few times. The V and J genes are TRBV13 and TRBJ1-3; D is undetermined. CDR3 length equals 13 residues. The germline gives CDR1 PRHDT, CDR2 FYEKMQ (reference sequence). The ends were cut back, 5 bases at V and 2 bases at J, with 7 bases in the middle. Here the CDR3 DNA reads TGTGCCAGCAGCCACACAGCTGGAAACACCATATATTTT. This sequence encodes CASSHTAGNTIYF.

This clone was seen more than once but under ten times. V is TRBV4-3 and J is TRBJ2-1, with TRBD2 matching over 12 bases. This CDR3 has 18 amino acids. Trimming cost V 5 bases and J 0 bases; bases outside gene matches: 8. CDR1 and CDR2 from the germline V gene are LGHNA and YSLEER. The CDR3 DNA follows: TGCGCCAGCAGCAACCTACTAGCGGGGGGCCTCTCCTACAATGAGCAGTTCTTC. This codes for CASSNLLAGGLSYNEQFF.

The CDR3 sequence is CASSGTATNEKLFF. CDR3 in DNA: TGTGCCAGCTCGGGGACAGCAACTAATGAAAAACTGTTTTTT. The genes are TRBV18 and TRBJ1-4, with 7 bases aligning to TRBD1. Germline CDR1 is KGHSH and CDR2 is LQKENI. V was clipped by 6 bases and J by 0 bases; unmatched bases: 1. The length of the CDR3 is 14 residues.

Concerning this clone itself: This same CDR3 is encoded by further DNA sequences in the sample. The gene calls are TRBV27 and TRBJ1-5; a possible D gene is TRBD1 (6 bases). Trimming took off 2 bases at V and 5 bases at J, with 7 bases between the two ends. The germline gives CDR1 MNHEY, CDR2 SMNVEV (reference sequence). The CDR3 is 13 amino acids. CDR3 bases: TGTGCCAGCAGTTTAACAGGGCATCAGCCCCAGCATTTT. Amino acids: CASSLTGHQPQHF.

The V call is TRBV29-1, the J call TRBJ1-1; D is perhaps TRBD1 (5 bases). The CDR3 is 13 residues long. With 4 bases removed from V and 1 base from J, the gap between germline ends came to 10 bases. CDR1 and CDR2 from the germline V gene are SQVTM and ANQGSEA. The CDR3 loop is CSVVGHGNTEAFF. In DNA, the CDR3 is TGCAGCGTTGTAGGACACGGGAACACTGAAGCTTTCTTT.

J is TRBJ1-5 and V is TRBV9; maybe TRBD1 (6 bases). The V gene lost 1 base and the J gene lost 4 bases, with 12 bases spanning the gap. The germline V gene encodes CDR1 SGDLS and CDR2 YYNGEE. This CDR3 has 15 amino acids. This CDR3 is CASSVLDSLNQPQHF. The CDR3, as DNA: TGTGCCAGCAGCGTATTGGACAGCCTAAATCAGCCCCAGCATTTT.

J is TRBJ1-3 and V is TRBV28, with no clear D. The germline V and J ends were trimmed by 6 bases and 4 bases, with 13 bases remaining between them. CDR3 length: 14 residues. The germline gives CDR1 MDHEN, CDR2 SYDVKM. CDR3 sequence reads: CASSPPLYGNTIYF. The DNA of the CDR3 is TGTGCCAGCAGCCCACCTCTCTACGGAAACACCATATATTTT.

The chain combines TRBV2 with TRBJ2-3; D ambiguous. Germline V CDR1 and CDR2: SNHLY, FYNNEI. Trimming took off 7 bases at V and 0 bases at J, with 11 bases between the two ends. CDR3 length equals 14 residues. The DNA of the CDR3 is TGTGCCAGCATATTAACAGCTAGCACAGATACGCAGTATTTT. Its protein is CASILTASTDTQYF.

The J gene is TRBJ1-4, the V gene TRBV4-1; TRBD1 matches at 7 bases. V shed 4 bases, J shed 8 bases, and the junction held 10 bases outside the gene matches. Germline CDR1 MGHRA, CDR2 YSYEKL. The length of the CDR3 is 15 residues. Here the CDR3 reads CASSLRTGGLEKLFF. In DNA, the CDR3 is TGCGCCAGCAGCCTGAGGACAGGCGGGTTGGAAAAACTGTTTTTT.

The chain recombines TRBV5-1 with TRBJ2-3, with 9 bases matching TRBD1. J lost 6 bases, V lost 4 bases, and 9 bases had no gene match. Germline loops: CDR1 SGHRS, CDR2 YFSETQ. The CDR3 runs to 15 residues. CDR3 amino acids: CASSTTGGSGDTQYF. CDR3 nucleotides: TGCGCCAGCAGCACAACAGGGGGCTCGGGCGATACGCAGTATTTT.

V is TRBV7-8 and J is TRBJ2-1; perhaps TRBD1 as D (5 bases). The CDR3 has 14 residues. The V gene lost 5 bases and the J gene lost 10 bases, with 18 bases spanning the gap. The V gene's germline CDR1 is SGHVS and CDR2 FQNEAQ. The CDR3 coding sequence is TGTGCCAGCAGCCCAGGGTCACTCTCATGGGAGCAGTTCTTC. Amino acid sequence: CASSPGSLSWEQFF.

The gene calls are TRBV5-1 and TRBJ1-6; D is ambiguous. Germline V CDR1 and CDR2: SGHRS, YFSETQ. This CDR3 has 18 amino acids. The V end was cut by 4 bases, the J end by 0 bases, with 17 bases between. The CDR3 loop reads CASSPTPTGSSYNSPLHF. The DNA of the CDR3 is TGCGCCAGCAGCCCCACCCCGACGGGGAGCTCCTATAATTCACCCCTCCACTTT.

V and J are TRBV7-9 and TRBJ2-6, with no clear D. This CDR3 is built from 17 residues. The V and J ends lost 5 bases and 0 bases respectively, with 14 bases between them. Germline CDR1 reads SEHNR; CDR2 reads FQNEAQ (reference sequence). This CDR3 is CASSRFIRDSGANVLTF. As DNA, the CDR3 is TGTGCCAGCAGCCGTTTTATCCGAGACTCTGGGGCCAACGTCCTGACTTTC.

The CDR3 here is CASSLSWTVRGTFETQYF. CDR3 bases: TGCGCCAGCAGCCTATCCTGGACAGTTCGGGGAACTTTCGAGACCCAGTACTTC. J is TRBJ2-5 and V is TRBV5-1, with D possibly being TRBD1 (6 bases). Germline V gives CDR1 SGHRS, CDR2 YFSETQ. The CDR3 is made up of 18 amino acids. Trimming left V 4 bases short and J 5 bases short, with 27 bases between.

The rearrangement uses TRBV6-1 and TRBJ1-5, with a possible D match to TRBD1 (5 bases). CDR3 length: 14 residues. Germline V gene sequence: CDR1 MNHNS, CDR2 SASEGT. The V end was cut by 6 bases, the J end by 4 bases, with 13 bases between. The CDR3 spells CASRHTQGNQPQHF. CDR3 coding DNA: TGTGCCAGCAGGCACACTCAGGGTAATCAGCCCCAGCATTTT.

The rearrangement uses TRBV11-3 and TRBJ2-2, with unresolved D. The germline V gene has CDR1 SGHNT and CDR2 YENEEA. The V gene lost 5 bases and the J gene lost 6 bases, with 13 bases spanning the gap. CDR3 length equals 14 residues. CDR3 in amino acids: CASSPRRTAGELFF. The CDR3 nucleotides read TGTGCCAGCAGCCCCCGTAGAACGGCCGGGGAGCTGTTTTTT.

The rearrangement uses TRBV28 and TRBJ2-1; TRBD2 matches 11 bases. There are 17 residues in the CDR3. The J segment lost 4 bases and the V segment lost 8 bases, leaving 13 bases of the junction unmatched. The germline V gene encodes CDR1 MDHEN and CDR2 SYDVKM. The CDR3 DNA sequence: TGTGCCAGCCCCCCGGGGGTAGCGGGAGGGCCTTACAATGAGCAGTTCTTC. Its translation is CASPPGVAGGPYNEQFF.

V is TRBV7-2 and J is TRBJ2-3; possibly TRBD2 for D (6 bases). Trimming shortened V by 6 bases and J by 3 bases, and 10 bases separated the two germline ends. CDR3 length: 13 residues. Germline V lookup: CDR1 SGHTA, CDR2 FQGNSA. CDR3 bases: TGTGCCAGCAGGGGAGGTCAAACAGATACGCAGTATTTT. Amino acids: CASRGGQTDTQYF.

The V call is TRBV19, the J call TRBJ2-1; D gene unclear. V was pared by 3 bases and J by 2 bases, with 14 bases between. Germline V gives CDR1 LNHDA, CDR2 SQIVND (reference sequence). CDR3 length: 16 amino acids. Here the CDR3 DNA reads TGTGCCAGTAGTATGTCCCCACTCTCTGCCTACAATGAGCAGTTCTTC. Its translation: CASSMSPLSAYNEQFF.

CDR3 bases: TGTGCCAGCAGTGAGGGACAGCCTAAGGCATATGGCTACACCTTC. Protein: CASSEGQPKAYGYTF. This rearrangement joins TRBV6-1 to TRBJ1-2; 7 positions match TRBD1. This CDR3 has 15 amino acids. CDR1 and CDR2 from the germline V gene are MNHNS and SASEGT. V gave up 3 bases and J gave up 5 bases; unmatched junction bases: 9.

The V gene is TRBV13, the J gene TRBJ1-2; 7 bases agree with TRBD1. The CDR3 consists of 14 residues. Per the germline V gene, CDR1 is PRHDT and CDR2 is FYEKMQ (reference sequence). V was clipped by 4 bases and J by 6 bases; unmatched bases: 8. CDR3 DNA sequence: TGTGCCAGCAGCTCTACAGGGGTGAGGGATGGCTACACCTTC. It specifies CASSSTGVRDGYTF.

This clone appeared a single time. The genes are TRBV19 and TRBJ2-2; 12 positions agree with TRBD2. This CDR3 region has 15 residues. Germline assignment: CDR1 LNHDA and CDR2 SQIVND (reference sequence). V shed 6 bases, J shed 7 bases, and the junction held 6 bases outside the gene matches. The CDR3 spells CASSLTSGRIGELFF. As DNA, the CDR3 is TGTGCCAGTAGCCTTACTAGCGGGAGGATCGGGGAGCTGTTTTTT.

The J gene is TRBJ1-2, the V gene TRBV5-4; D is perhaps TRBD1 (5 bases). Trimming left V 4 bases short and J 6 bases short, with 28 bases between. CDR3 length equals 18 residues. Germline V gene lookup returns CDR1 SGHNT and CDR2 YYREEE (reference sequence). The CDR3 DNA reads as TGTGCCAGCAGCCCCTCTTTTATCGGCAGGGCGTCTAAGGATGGCTACACCTTC. It is translated as CASSPSFIGRASKDGYTF.

CDR3 bases: TGCGCCAGCAGCGGACTGGGGACAGGGACGTTTGCTTTCTTT. Encoded protein: CASSGLGTGTFAFF. The chain is built from TRBV5-1 and TRBJ1-1, with TRBD1 matching over 9 bases. The CDR3 has 14 residues. Germline trimming cut 4 bases from V and 11 bases from J; bases unmatched to any gene: 12. Germline V CDR1 and CDR2: SGHRS, YFSETQ.

This chain joins TRBV30 and TRBJ2-5; TRBD2 matches at 7 bases. Germline V gene lookup returns CDR1 GTSNPN and CDR2 SVGIG (reference sequence). This CDR3 comprises 11 residues. The V gene end was trimmed by 5 bases and the J gene end by 4 bases; junction bases not matched to a gene: 1. This CDR3 reads CAWGGGETQYF. CDR3 nucleotides: TGTGCCTGGGGCGGGGGAGAGACCCAGTACTTC.